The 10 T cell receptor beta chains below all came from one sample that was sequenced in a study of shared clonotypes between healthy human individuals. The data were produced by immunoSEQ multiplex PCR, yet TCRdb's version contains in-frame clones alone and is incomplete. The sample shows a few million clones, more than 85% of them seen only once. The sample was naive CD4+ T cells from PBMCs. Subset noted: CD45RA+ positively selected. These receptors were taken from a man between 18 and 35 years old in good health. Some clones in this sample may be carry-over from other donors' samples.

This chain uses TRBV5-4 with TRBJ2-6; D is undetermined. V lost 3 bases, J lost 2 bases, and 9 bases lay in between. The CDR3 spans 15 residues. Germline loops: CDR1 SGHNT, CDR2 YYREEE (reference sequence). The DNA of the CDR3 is TGTGCCAGCAGCTCGTGGAGCGCTGGGGCCAACGTCCTGACTTTC. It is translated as CASSSWSAGANVLTF.

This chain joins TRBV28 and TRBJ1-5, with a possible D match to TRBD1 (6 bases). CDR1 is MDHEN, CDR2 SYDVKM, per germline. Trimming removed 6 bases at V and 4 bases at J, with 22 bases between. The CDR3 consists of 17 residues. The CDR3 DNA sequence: TGTGCCAGCAGGTTAAGGCTCCTTCAGGGGTTTAATCAGCCCCAGCATTTT. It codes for CASRLRLLQGFNQPQHF.

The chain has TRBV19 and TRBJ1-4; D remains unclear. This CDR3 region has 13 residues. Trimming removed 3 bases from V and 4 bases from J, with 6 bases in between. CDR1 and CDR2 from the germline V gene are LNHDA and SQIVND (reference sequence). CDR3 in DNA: TGTGCCAGTAGTATGAACGGTAATGAAAAACTGTTTTTT. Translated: CASSMNGNEKLFF.

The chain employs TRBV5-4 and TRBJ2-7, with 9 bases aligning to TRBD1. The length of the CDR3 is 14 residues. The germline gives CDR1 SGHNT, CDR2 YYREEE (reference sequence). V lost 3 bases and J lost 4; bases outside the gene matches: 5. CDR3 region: CASSSGQGSYEQYF. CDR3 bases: TGTGCCAGCAGCTCGGGACAGGGATCGTACGAGCAGTACTTC.

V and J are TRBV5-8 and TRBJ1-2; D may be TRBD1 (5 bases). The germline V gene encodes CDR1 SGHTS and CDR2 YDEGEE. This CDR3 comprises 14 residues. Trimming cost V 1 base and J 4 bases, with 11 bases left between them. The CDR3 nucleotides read TGTGCCAGCAGCTTGTGGCAGGGTTCCTATGGCTACACCTTC. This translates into CASSLWQGSYGYTF.

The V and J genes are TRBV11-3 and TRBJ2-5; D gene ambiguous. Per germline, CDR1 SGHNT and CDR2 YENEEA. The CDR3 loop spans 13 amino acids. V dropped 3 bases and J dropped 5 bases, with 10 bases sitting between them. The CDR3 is CASSLGWAETQYF. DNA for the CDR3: TGTGCCAGCAGCTTGGGATGGGCGGAGACCCAGTACTTC. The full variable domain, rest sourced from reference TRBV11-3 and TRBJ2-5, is EAGVVQSPRYKIIEKKQPVAFWCNPISGHNTLYWYLQNLGQGPELLIRYENEEAVDDSQLPKDRFSAERLKGVDSTLKIQPAELGDSAVYLCASSLGWAETQYFGPGTRLLVL.

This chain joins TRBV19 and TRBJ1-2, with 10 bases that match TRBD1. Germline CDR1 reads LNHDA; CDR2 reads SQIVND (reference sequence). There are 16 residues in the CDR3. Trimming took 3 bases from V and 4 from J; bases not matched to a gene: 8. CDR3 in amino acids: CASSMVTGGLGYGYTF. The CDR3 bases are TGTGCCAGTAGTATGGTGACAGGGGGCCTTGGCTATGGCTACACCTTC.

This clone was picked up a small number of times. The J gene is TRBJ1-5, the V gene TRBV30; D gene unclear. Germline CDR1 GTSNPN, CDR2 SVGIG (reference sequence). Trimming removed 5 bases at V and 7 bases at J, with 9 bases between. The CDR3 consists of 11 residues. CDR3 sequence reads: CAWGIGQPQHF. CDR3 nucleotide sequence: TGTGCCTGGGGGATAGGGCAGCCCCAGCATTTT.

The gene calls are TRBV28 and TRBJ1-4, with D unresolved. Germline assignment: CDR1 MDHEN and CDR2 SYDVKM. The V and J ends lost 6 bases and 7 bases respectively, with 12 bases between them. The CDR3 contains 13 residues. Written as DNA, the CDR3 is TGTGCCAGCAGCGCCCCGGGTCGTGAAAAACTGTTTTTT. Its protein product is CASSAPGREKLFF. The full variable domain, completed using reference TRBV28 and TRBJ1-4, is DVKVTQSSRYLVKRTGEKVFLECVQDMDHENMFWYRQDPGLGLRLIYFSYDVKMKEKGDIPEGYSVSREKKERFSLILESASTNQTSMYLCASSAPGREKLFFGSGTQLSVL.

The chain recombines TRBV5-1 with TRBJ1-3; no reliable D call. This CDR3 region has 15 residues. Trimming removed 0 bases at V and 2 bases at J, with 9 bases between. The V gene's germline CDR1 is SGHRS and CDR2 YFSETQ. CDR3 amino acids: CASSLGMETGNTIYF. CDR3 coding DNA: TGCGCCAGCAGCTTGGGGATGGAAACTGGAAACACCATATATTTT.